This T cell receptor (beta chain) appears in the sequencing data of a study of T cell responses to AZD1222 COVID-19 vaccine. As concerns this clone: Its antigen is unknown.

Clones were read by immunoSEQ multiplex PCR, and TCRdb kept only the in-frame ones, dropping some. The sample shows 140,000 to 150,000 clones, about nine tenths of them seen only once. The study, taken as a whole, reports: Repertoire collection took place solely once the T cell response had peaked.

The receptor was isolated from an adult in good health. The sequencing used peripheral blood, collected on day 0 of AZD1222 vaccination.

CDR3: CASSREGVTGNSPLHF. CDR3 in DNA: TGCGCCAGCAGCCGAGAAGGGGTGACGGGAAATTCACCCCTCCACTTT. The V and J genes are TRBV4-1 and TRBJ1-6; weak D call: TRBD1 (5 bases). The CDR3 sequence is 16 residues long. Germline V gene data show CDR1 as MGHRA and CDR2 as YSYEKL. Trimming removed 4 bases at V and 7 bases at J, with 17 bases between.